At least ten counts were recorded for the clone carrying this T cell receptor beta chain. Its matching antigen is unknown. Semi-nested PCR with Nested Universal Primer A followed constant-region reverse priming of full-length variable regions. Using its own MiXCR run on the 5' RACE reads, TCRdb lists one record per CDR3 protein. Seen here are tens of thousands of distinct CDR3 sequences, approximately 17% observed once, and the top ten hold approximately 2.9%. The CDR3 has 16 amino acids. V shed 6 bases and J 5 bases; nucleotides not matched to a gene: 9. Germline V gene data show CDR1 as ENHRY and CDR2 as SYGVKD. Findings and limits, study-wide: Whole repertoires were not studied in the larger cohort, only one V-J beta rearrangement. Tumor Tregs overlapped most with tumor, then blood, naive CD4+ cells.

The source of this sequence is a female donor with breast cancer. The rearrangement joins TRBV10-3 to TRBJ1-5; 11 nucleotides align to TRBD1. Sequenced sample: naive CD4+ T cells sorted from a lymph node. Subset described: naive CD4+ T cells, CD4+CD45RA+CD25-. The CDR3 loop reads CAIRNGDRGTDQPQHF. The CDR3 DNA reads as TGTGCCATCAGGAACGGGGACAGGGGGACGGATCAGCCCCAGCATTTT.